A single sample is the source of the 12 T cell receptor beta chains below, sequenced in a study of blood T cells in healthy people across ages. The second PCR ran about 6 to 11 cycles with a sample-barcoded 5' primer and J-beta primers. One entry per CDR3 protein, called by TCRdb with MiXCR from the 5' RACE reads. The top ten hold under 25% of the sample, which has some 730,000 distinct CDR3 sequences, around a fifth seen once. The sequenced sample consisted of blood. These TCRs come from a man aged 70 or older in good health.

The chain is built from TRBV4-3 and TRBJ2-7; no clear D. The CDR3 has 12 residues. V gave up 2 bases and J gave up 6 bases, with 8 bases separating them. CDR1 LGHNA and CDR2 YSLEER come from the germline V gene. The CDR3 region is CASSQPPREQYV. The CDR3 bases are TGCGCCAGCAGCCAACCCCCCCGCGAGCAGTACGTC.

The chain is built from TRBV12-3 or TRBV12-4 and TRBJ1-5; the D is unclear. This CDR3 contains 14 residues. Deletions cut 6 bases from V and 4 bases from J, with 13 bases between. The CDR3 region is CASSTDRGNQPQHF. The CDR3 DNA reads TGTGCCAGCAGCACAGACCGTGGGAATCAGCCCCAGCATTTT.

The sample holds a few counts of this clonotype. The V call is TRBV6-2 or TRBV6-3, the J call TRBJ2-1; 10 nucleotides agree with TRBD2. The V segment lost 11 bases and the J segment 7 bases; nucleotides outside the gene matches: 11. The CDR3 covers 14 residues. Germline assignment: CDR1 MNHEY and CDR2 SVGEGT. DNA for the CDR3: TGTGCCTCATCAATAGCGGGGGGCAGTAATGAGCAGTTCTTC. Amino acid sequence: CASSIAGGSNEQFF.

The DNA of the CDR3 is TGCAGTGCTAGAGCCCGGGGGCATGAGCAGTTCTTC. Translation: CSARARGHEQFF. This sequence joins TRBV20-1 and TRBJ2-1, with D perhaps given as TRBD1 or TRBD2 (6 bases each). V was pared by 1 base and J by 8 bases, with 9 bases between. This CDR3 comprises 12 residues. Germline V gene data show CDR1 as DFQATT and CDR2 as SNEGSKA (reference sequence).

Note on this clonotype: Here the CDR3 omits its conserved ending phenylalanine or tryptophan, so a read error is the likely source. DNA for the CDR3: TGTGCCAGCAGTGCCGGACTAGCGGGGAGCACAGATACGCAGTATTCT. Translation: CASSAGLAGSTDTQYS. The chain is built from TRBV12-3 or TRBV12-4 and TRBJ2-3; 12 nucleotides align to TRBD2. This CDR3 is built from 16 residues. V lost 5 bases to trimming and J lost 0 bases; unmatched junction nucleotides: 3.

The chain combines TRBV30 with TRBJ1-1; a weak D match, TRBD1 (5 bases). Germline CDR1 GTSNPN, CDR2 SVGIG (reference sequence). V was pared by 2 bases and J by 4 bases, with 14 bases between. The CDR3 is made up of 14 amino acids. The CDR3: CAWSYRGRVTEAFF. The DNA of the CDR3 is TGTGCCTGGAGTTATAGGGGCCGCGTCACTGAAGCTTTCTTT.

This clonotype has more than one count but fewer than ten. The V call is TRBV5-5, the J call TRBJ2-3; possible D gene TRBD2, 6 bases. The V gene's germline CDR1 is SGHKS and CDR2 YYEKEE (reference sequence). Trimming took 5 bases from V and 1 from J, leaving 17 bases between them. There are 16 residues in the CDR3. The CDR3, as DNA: TGTGCCAGCAGTTTACAGGTCACGGGAGGCACAGATACGCAGTATTTT. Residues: CASSLQVTGGTDTQYF.

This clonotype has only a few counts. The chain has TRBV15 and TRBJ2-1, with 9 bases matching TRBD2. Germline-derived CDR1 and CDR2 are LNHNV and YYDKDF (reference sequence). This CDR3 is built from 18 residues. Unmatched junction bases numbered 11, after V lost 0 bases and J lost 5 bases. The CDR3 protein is CATSRDLSSGRTDNEQFF. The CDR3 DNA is TGTGCCACCAGCAGAGATCTATCCAGCGGGAGGACCGACAATGAGCAGTTCTTC.

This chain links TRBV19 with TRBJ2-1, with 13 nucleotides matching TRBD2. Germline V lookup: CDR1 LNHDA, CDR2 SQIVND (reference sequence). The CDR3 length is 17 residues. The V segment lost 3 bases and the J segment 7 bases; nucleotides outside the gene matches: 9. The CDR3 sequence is CASSIPRTSGSRNEQFF. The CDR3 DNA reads TGTGCCAGTAGTATCCCTCGGACTAGCGGGAGTAGGAATGAGCAGTTCTTC.

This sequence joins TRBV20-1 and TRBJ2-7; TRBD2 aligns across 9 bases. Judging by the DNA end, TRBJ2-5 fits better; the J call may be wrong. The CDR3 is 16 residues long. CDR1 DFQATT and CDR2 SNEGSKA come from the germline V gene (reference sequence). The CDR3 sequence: CSARVTVRTSDETQYF. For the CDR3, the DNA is TGCAGTGCTAGAGTAACGGTGAGGACTAGCGACGAGACCCAGTACTTC.

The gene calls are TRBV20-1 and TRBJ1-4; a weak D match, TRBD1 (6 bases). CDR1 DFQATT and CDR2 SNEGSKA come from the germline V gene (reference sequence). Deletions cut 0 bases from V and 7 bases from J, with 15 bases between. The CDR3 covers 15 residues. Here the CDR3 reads CSARDLGQYGEKLFF. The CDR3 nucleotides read TGCAGTGCTAGAGATCTCGGACAGTACGGTGAAAAACTGTTTTTT.

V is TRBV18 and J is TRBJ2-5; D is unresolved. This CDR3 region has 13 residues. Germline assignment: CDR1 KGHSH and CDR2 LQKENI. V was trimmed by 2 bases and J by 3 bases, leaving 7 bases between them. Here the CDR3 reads CASSPDSKETQYF. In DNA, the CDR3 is TGTGCCAGCTCACCAGACTCAAAAGAGACCCAGTACTTC.